Below, 12 T cell receptor beta chains from the same sample are listed, as sequenced in a study of blood T cell repertoires in COVID-19. Sequencing was performed with immunoSEQ multiplex PCR; in TCRdb, only in-frame clones are kept and a portion is missing. The sample contains over 120,000 clones, around 81% of which appear only once. Sample: peripheral blood. The receptors come from a human donor in a cohort sampled during active COVID-19.

The V call is TRBV7-5, the J call TRBJ2-7; the D segment call TRBD1 is taken from the table without a DNA check. TRBV7-5 is a pseudogene locus. The CDR3 length is 15 residues. The CDR3 region is CVRRYSVCTIYEQYF. DNA of the CDR3: TGTGTCAGAAGATACAGTGTGTGTACCATCTACGAGCAGTACTTC.

This clone appeared many times. This sequence joins TRBV9 and TRBJ2-2; weak D call: TRBD2 (6 bases). Germline CDR1 is SGDLS and CDR2 is YYNGEE. Trimming left V 3 bases short and J 3 bases short, with 9 bases between. The CDR3 contains 14 residues. The CDR3 DNA reads TGTGCCAGCAGCGGGGACTTTTACACCGGGGAGCTGTTTTTT. This encodes CASSGDFYTGELFF.

V usage is TRBV28 and J usage is TRBJ2-5, with TRBD2 identical over 8 bases. This CDR3 region has 17 residues. Germline V lookup: CDR1 MDHEN, CDR2 SYDVKM. V dropped 1 base and J dropped 2; count of bases not matched to a gene: 9. Here the CDR3 DNA reads TGTGCCAGCAGTTTATCCCTCCCTAGCGGGTATCAAGAGACCCAGTACTTC. Translation gives CASSLSLPSGYQETQYF. The full variable domain, completed using reference TRBV28 and TRBJ2-5, is DVKVTQSSRYLVKRTGEKVFLECVQDMDHENMFWYRQDPGLGLRLIYFSYDVKMKEKGDIPEGYSVSREKKERFSLILESASTNQTSMYLCASSLSLPSGYQETQYFGPGTRLLVL.

The chain carries TRBV6-5 and TRBJ2-5; possible D gene TRBD2, 5 bases. The CDR3 spans 14 residues. Germline values: CDR1 MNHEY, CDR2 SVGAGI. V lost 6 bases and J lost 5, with 16 bases in between. The CDR3 region is CASSRRTGSETQYF. CDR3 DNA: TGTGCCAGCAGCCGCCGAACGGGGAGCGAGACCCAGTACTTC.

The chain couples TRBV7-9 to TRBJ2-1; possibly TRBD2 for D (5 bases). The germline gives CDR1 SEHNR, CDR2 FQNEAQ (reference sequence). Trimming left V 8 bases short and J 0 bases short, with 14 bases between. This CDR3 spans 15 amino acids. CDR3 protein: CASHVSGSSYNEQFF. The CDR3 DNA reads as TGTGCCAGCCATGTCTCGGGGTCCTCCTACAATGAGCAGTTCTTC. Full variable domain (missing parts from reference TRBV7-9 and TRBJ2-1): DTGVSQNPRHKITKRGQNVTFRCDPISEHNRLYWYRQTLGQGPEFLTYFQNEAQLEKSRLLSDRFSAERPKGSFSTLEIQRTEQGDSAMYLCASHVSGSSYNEQFFGPGTRLTVL.

The chain links TRBV11-2 to TRBJ2-5, with 15 bases matching TRBD2. In germline, CDR1 is SGHAT, CDR2 FQNNGV. The CDR3 has 18 amino acids. Germline trimming cut 5 bases from V and 3 bases from J; bases unmatched to any gene: 10. The CDR3 region is CASSPRTSGRAGEETQYF. The CDR3 coding sequence is TGTGCCAGCAGCCCTAGGACTAGCGGGAGGGCGGGTGAAGAGACCCAGTACTTC. Full variable domain (outside the CDR3, taken from reference TRBV11-2 and TRBJ2-5): EAGVAQSPRYKIIEKRQSVAFWCNPISGHATLYWYQQILGQGPKLLIQFQNNGVVDDSQLPKDRFSAERLKGVDSTLKIQPAKLEDSAVYLCASSPRTSGRAGEETQYFGPGTRLLVL.

The chain carries TRBV5-4 and TRBJ2-2; 12 nucleotides match TRBD1. Germline V gene sequence: CDR1 SGHNT, CDR2 YYREEE (reference sequence). The CDR3 length is 16 residues. After removal of 3 bases from V and 4 bases from J, the junction contained 4 bases not matched to a gene. CDR3 in DNA: TGTGCCAGCAGCTCAGGGACAGGGGGCCTCACCGGGGAGCTGTTTTTT. Its protein product is CASSSGTGGLTGELFF.

The chain is built from TRBV3-1 (or the pseudogene TRBV3-2) and TRBJ1-5; 11 bases map to TRBD1. Trimming cost V 3 bases and J 3 bases; bases outside gene matches: 1. The CDR3 has 15 residues. CDR1 and CDR2 from the germline V gene are LGHDT and YNNKEL (reference sequence). As DNA, the CDR3 is TGTGCCAGCAGCCAGGGACAGGGGGACAATCAGCCCCAGCATTTT. Its protein product is CASSQGQGDNQPQHF.

This chain connects TRBV14 to TRBJ2-7, with D maybe TRBD2 (6 bases). V was cut by 4 bases and J by 6 bases, with 10 bases left in between. This CDR3 has 12 residues. Germline CDR1 reads SGHDN; CDR2 reads FVKESK. In nucleotides, the CDR3 is TGTGCCAGCAGCCCCGGGACTGTCGAGCAGTACTTC. It is translated as CASSPGTVEQYF.

The J gene is TRBJ1-2, the V gene TRBV7-8, with 10 bases matching TRBD1. V lost 3 bases to trimming and J lost 6 bases; unmatched junction nucleotides: 4. The CDR3 spans 14 residues. Germline CDR1 reads SGHVS; CDR2 reads FQNEAQ. CDR3 protein: CASSFRDRGDGYTF. The CDR3, as DNA: TGTGCCAGCAGCTTCCGGGACAGGGGAGATGGCTACACCTTC.

The chain links TRBV3-1 (or the pseudogene TRBV3-2) to TRBJ1-6, with D possibly being TRBD1 (6 bases). The germline V gene has CDR1 LGHDT and CDR2 YNNKEL (reference sequence). The CDR3 loop spans 16 amino acids. V was trimmed by 7 bases and J by 4 bases, leaving 17 bases between them. Here the CDR3 reads CASKGRGGPYNSPLHF. The CDR3 bases are TGTGCCAGCAAGGGAAGGGGGGGACCTTATAATTCACCCCTCCACTTT.

The chain employs TRBV6-2 or TRBV6-3 and TRBJ2-5, with TRBD1 matching 7 bases. Germline CDR1 MNHEY, CDR2 SVGEGT. Trimming took 5 bases from V and 3 from J; bases not matched to a gene: 15. The CDR3 has 17 amino acids. CDR3 coding DNA: TGTGCCAGCAGTAAATGGGCTTGGGGGCAGGGGGAAGAGACCCAGTACTTC. Amino acids: CASSKWAWGQGEETQYF.